Given below is one T cell receptor (beta chain) in context. The CDR3 runs to 15 residues. Original methodology: It was from reference gene primer amplification that nucleated cell counts were estimated. Here immunoSEQ multiplex PCR was the method, and the copy in TCRdb shows in-frame clones only, minus some. That table supplies the V and J calls and clone size; D and trimming were determined from the DNA. The sample lists nearly 30,000 clones; about 80% were seen once. This record comes from a study of blood T cell repertoires in COVID-19. Study at large: Sites across the United States, Italy and Spain contributed samples from acute and convalescent COVID-19. T cells, B-cell-depleted T cells, or PBMCs provided the cDNA or gDNA that served as material.

The receptor's source is a woman aged 70-85 years with acute or convalescent COVID-19. The sequencing input was peripheral blood. The chain combines TRBV21-1 with TRBJ2-7; the table gives TRBD1 as D, unverified against the DNA. TRBV21-1 is reported as a pseudogene. CDR3 DNA sequence: TGTGCCAGCAGCCCGGGACAGGGCGACTCCTACGAGCAGTACTTC. Protein product: CASSPGQGDSYEQYF.